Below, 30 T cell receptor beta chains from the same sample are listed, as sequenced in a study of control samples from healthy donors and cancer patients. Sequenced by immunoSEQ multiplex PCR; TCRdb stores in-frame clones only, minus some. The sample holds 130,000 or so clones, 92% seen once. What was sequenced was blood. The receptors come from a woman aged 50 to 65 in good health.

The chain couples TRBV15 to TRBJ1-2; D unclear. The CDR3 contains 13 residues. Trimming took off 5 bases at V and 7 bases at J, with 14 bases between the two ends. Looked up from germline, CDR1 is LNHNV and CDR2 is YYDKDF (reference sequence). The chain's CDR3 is CATSASGNPGYTF. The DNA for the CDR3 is TGTGCCACCAGCGCATCGGGAAACCCTGGCTACACCTTC. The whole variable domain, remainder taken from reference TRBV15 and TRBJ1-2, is DAMVIQNPRYQVTQFGKPVTLSCSQTLNHNVMYWYQQKSSQAPKLLFHYYDKDFNNEADTPDNFQSRRPNTSFCFLDIRSPGLGDTAMYLCATSASGNPGYTFGSGTRLTVV.

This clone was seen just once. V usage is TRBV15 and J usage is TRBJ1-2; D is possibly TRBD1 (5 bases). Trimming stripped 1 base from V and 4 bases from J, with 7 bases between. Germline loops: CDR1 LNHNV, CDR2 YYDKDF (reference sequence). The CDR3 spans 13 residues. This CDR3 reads CATSRGGAYGYTF. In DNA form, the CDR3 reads TGTGCCACCAGCAGAGGGGGCGCCTATGGCTACACCTTC.

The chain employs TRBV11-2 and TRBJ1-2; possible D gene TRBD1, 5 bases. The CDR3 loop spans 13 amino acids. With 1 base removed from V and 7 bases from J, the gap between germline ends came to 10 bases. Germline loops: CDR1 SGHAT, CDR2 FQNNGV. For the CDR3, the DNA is TGTGCCAGCAGCTTAGGCAGGGTCTCTGGCTACACCTTC. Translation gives CASSLGRVSGYTF.

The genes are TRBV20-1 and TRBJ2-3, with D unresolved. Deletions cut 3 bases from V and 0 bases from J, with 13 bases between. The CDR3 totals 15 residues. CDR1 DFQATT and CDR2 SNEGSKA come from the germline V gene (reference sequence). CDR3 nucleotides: TGCAGTGCTAGTCGTTCCGGATTTAGCACAGATACGCAGTATTTT. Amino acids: CSASRSGFSTDTQYF.

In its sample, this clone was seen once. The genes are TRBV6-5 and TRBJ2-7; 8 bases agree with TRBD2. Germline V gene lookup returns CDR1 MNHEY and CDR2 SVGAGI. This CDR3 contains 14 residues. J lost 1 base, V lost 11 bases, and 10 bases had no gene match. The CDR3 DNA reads TGTGCCGCACGGCGGGGGGAAGGATCCTACGAGCAGTACTTC. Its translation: CAARRGEGSYEQYF.

The CDR3 sequence is CASSKKFPDTQYF. DNA for the CDR3: TGTGCCAGTAGTAAAAAGTTCCCAGATACGCAGTATTTT. The chain couples TRBV19 to TRBJ2-3; no clear D. Trimming shortened V by 4 bases and J by 4 bases, and 9 bases separated the two germline ends. Germline V gene lookup returns CDR1 LNHDA and CDR2 SQIVND (reference sequence). The CDR3 is 13 residues long.

For the CDR3, the DNA is TGTGCCAGCAGTTACGGTGCCCAGATAGGAGAGACCCAGTACTTC. Its translation: CASSYGAQIGETQYF. The rearrangement links TRBV27 to TRBJ2-5; D unclear. CDR1 and CDR2 (germline): MNHEY, SMNVEV (reference sequence). Trimming left V 4 bases short and J 4 bases short, with 16 bases between. The CDR3 has 15 residues.

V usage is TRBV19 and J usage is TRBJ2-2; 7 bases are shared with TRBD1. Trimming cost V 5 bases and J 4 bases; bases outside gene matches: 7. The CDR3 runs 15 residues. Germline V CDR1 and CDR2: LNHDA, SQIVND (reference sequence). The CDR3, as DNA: TGTGCCAGTAGTCTACAGACAGGGTCCACCGGGGAGCTGTTTTTT. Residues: CASSLQTGSTGELFF.

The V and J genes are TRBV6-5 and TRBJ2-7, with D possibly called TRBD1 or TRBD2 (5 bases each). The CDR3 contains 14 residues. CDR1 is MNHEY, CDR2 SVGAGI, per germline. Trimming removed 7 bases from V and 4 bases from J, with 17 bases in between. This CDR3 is CASTYGRGPYEQYF. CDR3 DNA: TGTGCCAGCACATATGGAAGGGGACCTTACGAGCAGTACTTC.

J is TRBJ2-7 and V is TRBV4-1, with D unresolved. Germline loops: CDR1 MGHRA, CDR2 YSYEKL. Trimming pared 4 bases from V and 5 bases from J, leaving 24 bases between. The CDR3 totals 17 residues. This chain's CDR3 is CASSPSPRLVNSDEQYF. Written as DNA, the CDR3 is TGCGCCAGCAGCCCATCTCCCCGATTGGTTAATTCGGACGAGCAGTACTTC.

CDR3 nucleotide sequence: TGCGCCAGCAGCCATGAAAGGGGTTACGAGCAGTACTTC. Protein product: CASSHERGYEQYF. The rearrangement joins TRBV5-1 to TRBJ2-7, with D maybe TRBD1 (5 bases). Germline CDR1 reads SGHRS; CDR2 reads YFSETQ. This CDR3 comprises 13 residues. V was cut by 4 bases and J by 4 bases, with 12 bases left in between.

CDR3 coding DNA: TGTGCCAGCAGCTCCAGGGGGCGAGGAAACACCATATATTTT. This gives the protein CASSSRGRGNTIYF. V is TRBV7-8 and J is TRBJ1-3; 8 bases are a match to TRBD1. Germline values: CDR1 SGHVS, CDR2 FQNEAQ. V was clipped by 4 bases and J by 4 bases; unmatched bases: 3. There are 14 residues in the CDR3.

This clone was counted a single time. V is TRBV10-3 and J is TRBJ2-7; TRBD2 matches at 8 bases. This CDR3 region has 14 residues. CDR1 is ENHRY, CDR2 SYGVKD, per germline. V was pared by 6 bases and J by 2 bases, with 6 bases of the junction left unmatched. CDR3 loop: CAIRPAGEAYEQYF. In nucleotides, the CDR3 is TGTGCCATCAGGCCAGCGGGGGAGGCCTACGAGCAGTACTTC.

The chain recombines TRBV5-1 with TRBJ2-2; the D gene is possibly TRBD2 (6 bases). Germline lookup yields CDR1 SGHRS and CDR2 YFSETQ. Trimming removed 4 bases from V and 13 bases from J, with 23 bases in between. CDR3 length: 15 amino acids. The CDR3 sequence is CASSPTPSSGGGLFF. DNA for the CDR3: TGCGCCAGCAGCCCCACCCCTAGCTCCGGGGGTGGGCTGTTTTTT.

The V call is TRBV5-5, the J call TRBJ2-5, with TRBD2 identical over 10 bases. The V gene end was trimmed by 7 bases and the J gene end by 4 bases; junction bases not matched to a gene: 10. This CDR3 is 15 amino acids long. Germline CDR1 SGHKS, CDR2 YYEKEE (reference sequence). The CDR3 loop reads CASQWIAGGRETQYF. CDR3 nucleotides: TGTGCCAGCCAGTGGATAGCGGGAGGTCGAGAGACCCAGTACTTC.

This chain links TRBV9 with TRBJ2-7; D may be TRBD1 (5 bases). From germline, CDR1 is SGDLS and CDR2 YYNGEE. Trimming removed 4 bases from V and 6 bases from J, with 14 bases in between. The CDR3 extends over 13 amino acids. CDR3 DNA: TGTGCCAGCAGCCCAGGGTCCTGGCGCGAGCAGTACTTC. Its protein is CASSPGSWREQYF.

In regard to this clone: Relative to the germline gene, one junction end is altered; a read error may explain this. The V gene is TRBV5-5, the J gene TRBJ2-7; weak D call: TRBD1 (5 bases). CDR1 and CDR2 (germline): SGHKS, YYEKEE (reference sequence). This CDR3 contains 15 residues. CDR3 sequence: CASSLEGAGSNEQYF. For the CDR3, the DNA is TGTGCCAGCAGCTTGGAAGGGGCAGGCTCCAACGAGCAGTACTTC.

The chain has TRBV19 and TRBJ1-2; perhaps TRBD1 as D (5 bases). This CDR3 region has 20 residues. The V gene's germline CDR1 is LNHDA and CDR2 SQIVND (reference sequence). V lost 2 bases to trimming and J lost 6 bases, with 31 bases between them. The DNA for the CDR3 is TGTGCCAGTAGTATACCCCCCGCCCAGCGAGTCGGGGCGGTTGATCATGGCTACACCTTC. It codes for CASSIPPAQRVGAVDHGYTF.

This CDR3 is CASSPPGLEAFF. CDR3 bases: TGTGCCAGCAGCCCCCCGGGCCTTGAAGCTTTCTTT. The chain combines TRBV3-1 (or the pseudogene TRBV3-2) with TRBJ1-1; D call uncertain. Germline assignment: CDR1 LGHDT and CDR2 YNNKEL (reference sequence). The CDR3 loop spans 12 amino acids. The V gene lost 4 bases and the J gene lost 7 bases, with 10 bases spanning the gap.

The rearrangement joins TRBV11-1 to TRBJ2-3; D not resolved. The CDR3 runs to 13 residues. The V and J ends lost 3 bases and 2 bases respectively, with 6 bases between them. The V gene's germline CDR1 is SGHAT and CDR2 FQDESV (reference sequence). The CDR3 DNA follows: TGTGCCAGCAGCTTTACTCCCACAGATACGCAGTATTTT. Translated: CASSFTPTDTQYF.

DNA for the CDR3: TGTGCCAGCAGGGAGGGTACTTATGGCTACACCTTC. Residues: CASREGTYGYTF. V gene TRBV6-5 combines with J gene TRBJ1-2; D gene unclear. Germline lookup yields CDR1 MNHEY and CDR2 SVGAGI. V was pared by 6 bases and J by 5 bases, with 10 bases between. CDR3 size: 12 residues.

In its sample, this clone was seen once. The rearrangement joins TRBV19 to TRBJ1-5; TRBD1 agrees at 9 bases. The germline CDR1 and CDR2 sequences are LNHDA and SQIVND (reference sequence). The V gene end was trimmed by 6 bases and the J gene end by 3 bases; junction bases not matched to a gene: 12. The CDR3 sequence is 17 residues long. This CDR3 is CASRTRVQGASNQPQHF. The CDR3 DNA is TGTGCCAGTAGGACCCGTGTACAGGGGGCTTCCAATCAGCCCCAGCATTTT. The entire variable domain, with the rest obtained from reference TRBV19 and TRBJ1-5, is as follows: DGGITQSPKYLFRKEGQNVTLSCEQNLNHDAMYWYRQDPGQGLRLIYYSQIVNDFQKGDIAEGYSVSREKKESFPLTVTSAQKNPTAFYLCASRTRVQGASNQPQHFGDGTRLSIL.

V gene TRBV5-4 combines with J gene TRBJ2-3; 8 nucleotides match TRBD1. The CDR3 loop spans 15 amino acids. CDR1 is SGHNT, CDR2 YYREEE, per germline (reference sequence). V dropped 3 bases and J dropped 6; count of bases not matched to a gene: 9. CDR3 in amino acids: CASSSDRVPYDTQYF. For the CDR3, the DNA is TGTGCCAGCAGCTCGGACAGGGTGCCGTATGATACGCAGTATTTT. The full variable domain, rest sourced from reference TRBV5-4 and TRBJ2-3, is ETGVTQSPTHLIKTRGQQVTLRCSSQSGHNTVSWYQQALGQGPQFIFQYYREEENGRGNFPPRFSGLQFPNYSSELNVNALELDDSALYLCASSSDRVPYDTQYFGPGTRLTVL.

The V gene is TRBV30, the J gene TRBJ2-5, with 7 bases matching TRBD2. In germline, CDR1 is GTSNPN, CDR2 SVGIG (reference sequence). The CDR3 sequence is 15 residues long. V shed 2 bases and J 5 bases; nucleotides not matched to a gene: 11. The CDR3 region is CAWSSTPGGLETQYF. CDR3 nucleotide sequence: TGTGCCTGGAGTAGTACCCCCGGGGGGTTGGAGACCCAGTACTTC.

CDR3 coding DNA: TGTGCCAGCTCACCACGCCCGCCGGCAGGGGTTAACTATGGCTACACCTTC. This encodes CASSPRPPAGVNYGYTF. The chain is built from TRBV18 and TRBJ1-2; the D gene is possibly TRBD1 (6 bases). Trimming took 1 base from V and 1 from J, leaving 16 bases between them. CDR1 and CDR2 from the germline V gene are KGHSH and LQKENI. The CDR3 is 17 amino acids.

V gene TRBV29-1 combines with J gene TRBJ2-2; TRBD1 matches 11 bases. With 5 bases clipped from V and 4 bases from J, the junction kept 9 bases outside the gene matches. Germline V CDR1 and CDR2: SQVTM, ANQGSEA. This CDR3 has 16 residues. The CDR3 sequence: CSVSRTGGEGTGELFF. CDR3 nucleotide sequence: TGCAGCGTTTCTCGGACAGGGGGCGAGGGCACCGGGGAGCTGTTTTTT.

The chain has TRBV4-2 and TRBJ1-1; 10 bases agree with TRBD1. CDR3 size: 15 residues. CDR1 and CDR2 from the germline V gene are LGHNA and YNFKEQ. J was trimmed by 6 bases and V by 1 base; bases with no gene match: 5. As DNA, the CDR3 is TGTGCCAGCAGCCAAGCCAGGACAGGGGGTTCTGAAGCTTTCTTT. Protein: CASSQARTGGSEAFF.

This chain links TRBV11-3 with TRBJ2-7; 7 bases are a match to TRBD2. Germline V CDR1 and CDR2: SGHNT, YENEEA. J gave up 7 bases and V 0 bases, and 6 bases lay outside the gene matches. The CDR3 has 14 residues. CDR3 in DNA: TGTGCCAGCAGCTTAGACTTCGCTAGCGGAGAGCAGTACTTC. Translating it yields CASSLDFASGEQYF.

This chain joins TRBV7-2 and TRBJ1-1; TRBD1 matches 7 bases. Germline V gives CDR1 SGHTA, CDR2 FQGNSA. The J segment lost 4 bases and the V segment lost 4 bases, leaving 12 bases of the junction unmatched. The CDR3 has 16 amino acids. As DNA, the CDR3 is TGTGCCAGCAGCTCTAGACAGGGAGCGGGGGCCACTGAAGCTTTCTTT. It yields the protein CASSSRQGAGATEAFF.

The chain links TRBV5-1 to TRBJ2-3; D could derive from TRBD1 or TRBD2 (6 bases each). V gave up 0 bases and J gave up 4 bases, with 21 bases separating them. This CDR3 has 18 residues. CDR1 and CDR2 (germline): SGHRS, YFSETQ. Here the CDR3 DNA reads TGCGCCAGCAGCTTGGTCTTGGGGGGCGCAGTTAGCGCAGATACGCAGTATTTT. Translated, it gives CASSLVLGGAVSADTQYF.